A selection of T cell receptor beta chains follows, all from one sample in a study of blood T cells in healthy people across ages. TCRdb called the 5' RACE reads again in MiXCR, with one record for every CDR3 protein. This table has 1.5 million to 2 million distinct CDR3 sequences, 40% to 55% appearing once. The material sequenced was blood. The receptor set was obtained from a middle-aged woman in good health. CDR3s include the opening cysteine and the closing phenylalanine or tryptophan. The order of the fields is J gene, clone size, D gene, V gene, CDR3 protein, CDR3 DNA. D genes are given only for firm matches. Not every row has a clone size; where given, it reads once, few, many or a size class.

j_gene: TRBJ2-1
abundance: few
d_gene: TRBD2
v_gene: TRBV3-1
CDR3aa: CASSPGLATNEQFF
CDR3nt: TGTGCCAGCAGCCCGGGACTAGCAACGAATGAGCAGTTCTTC

j_gene: TRBJ2-5
abundance: few
d_gene: TRBD1
v_gene: TRBV7-6
CDR3aa: CASSQWAGTAPETQYF
CDR3nt: TGTGCCAGCAGTCAATGGGCTGGGACAGCTCCAGAGACCCAGTACTTC

j_gene: TRBJ2-7
abundance: .
d_gene: TRBD2
v_gene: TRBV20-1
CDR3aa: CSAVDRGEDEQYF
CDR3nt: TGCAGTGCTGTAGATCGGGGGGAGGACGAGCAGTACTTC

j_gene: TRBJ2-4
abundance: .
d_gene: .
v_gene: TRBV7-9
CDR3aa: CASSPGARVAKNIQYF
CDR3nt: TGTGCCAGCAGCCCTGGGGCGCGGGTAGCCAAAAACATTCAGTACTTC

j_gene: TRBJ2-1
abundance: .
d_gene: TRBD1
v_gene: TRBV6-2/TRBV6-3
CDR3aa: CASSQGAPGYNEQFF
CDR3nt: TGTGCCAGCAGTCAGGGGGCTCCGGGGTACAATGAGCAGTTCTTC

j_gene: TRBJ2-7
abundance: .
d_gene: .
v_gene: TRBV15
CDR3aa: CATSAGTAYEQYF
CDR3nt: TGTGCCACCAGCGCCGGGACCGCTTACGAGCAGTACTTC

j_gene: TRBJ1-2
abundance: few
d_gene: TRBD1
v_gene: TRBV12-3/TRBV12-4
CDR3aa: CASSSLRGPGYTF
CDR3nt: TGTGCCAGCAGTTCATTAAGGGGGCCTGGCTACACCTTC

j_gene: TRBJ2-7
abundance: .
d_gene: TRBD1
v_gene: TRBV29-1
CDR3aa: CSVTDRGLYEQYF
CDR3nt: TGCAGCGTTACGGACAGGGGGCTCTACGAGCAGTACTTC

j_gene: TRBJ1-2
abundance: .
d_gene: .
v_gene: TRBV7-9
CDR3aa: CASSSMTEYGYTF
CDR3nt: TGTGCCAGCAGCTCTATGACAGAGTATGGCTACACCTTC

j_gene: TRBJ2-7
abundance: few
d_gene: TRBD1
v_gene: TRBV12-3/TRBV12-4
CDR3aa: CASRRRDSSYEQYF
CDR3nt: TGTGCCAGCAGAAGACGGGACAGCTCCTACGAGCAGTACTTC

j_gene: TRBJ1-1
abundance: .
d_gene: TRBD1
v_gene: TRBV7-9
CDR3aa: CAIDRAERSAHEAFF
CDR3nt: TGTGCCATTGACAGGGCAGAACGGAGCGCCCATGAAGCTTTCTTT

j_gene: TRBJ2-7
abundance: .
d_gene: .
v_gene: TRBV28
CDR3aa: CASSFLFYEQYF
CDR3nt: TGTGCCAGCAGTTTTTTATTCTACGAGCAGTACTTC

j_gene: TRBJ2-3
abundance: .
d_gene: TRBD2
v_gene: TRBV6-5
CDR3aa: CASSYSKRGATADTQYF
CDR3nt: TGTGCCAGCAGTTACTCGAAGCGGGGGGCTACCGCAGATACGCAGTATTTT

j_gene: TRBJ2-1
abundance: .
d_gene: .
v_gene: TRBV2
CDR3aa: CASSAAGTGEDEQFF
CDR3nt: TGTGCCAGCAGTGCCGCCGGGACCGGGGAAGATGAGCAGTTCTTC

j_gene: TRBJ2-7
abundance: .
d_gene: .
v_gene: TRBV7-2
CDR3aa: CASSLQGSGEQYF
CDR3nt: TGTGCCAGCAGTCTCCAGGGATCGGGAGAGCAGTACTTC

j_gene: TRBJ2-7
abundance: .
d_gene: .
v_gene: TRBV28
CDR3aa: CASSSLRGTQTPYEQYF
CDR3nt: TGTGCCAGCAGTTCGTTGCGGGGCACCCAAACTCCCTACGAGCAGTACTTC

j_gene: TRBJ2-7
abundance: few
d_gene: TRBD1
v_gene: TRBV6-6
CDR3aa: CASSPPGQGKYEQYF
CDR3nt: TGTGCCAGCAGTCCACCGGGACAGGGAAAATACGAGCAGTACTTC

j_gene: TRBJ1-1
abundance: once
d_gene: .
v_gene: TRBV7-2
CDR3aa: CASSSNRESRAFF
CDR3nt: TGTGCCAGCAGCTCTAACAGGGAGAGTAGAGCTTTCTTT

j_gene: TRBJ2-1
abundance: many
d_gene: .
v_gene: TRBV28
CDR3aa: CASSLTVEQFF
CDR3nt: TGTGCCAGCAGCTTAACCGTCGAGCAGTTCTTC

j_gene: TRBJ2-1
abundance: many
d_gene: .
v_gene: TRBV5-1
CDR3aa: CASSLAGTGYNEQFF
CDR3nt: TGTGCCAGCAGCTTAGCGGGGACAGGTTACAATGAGCAGTTCTTC

j_gene: TRBJ2-7
abundance: .
d_gene: .
v_gene: TRBV7-7
CDR3aa: CASSLGSGLAYEQYF
CDR3nt: TGTGCCAGCAGCTTAGGGAGCGGATTAGCCTACGAGCAGTACTTC

j_gene: TRBJ2-1
abundance: .
d_gene: .
v_gene: TRBV20-1
CDR3aa: CSARAPSGGQFDRQFF
CDR3nt: TGCAGTGCTAGAGCTCCGAGTGGGGGCCAATTTGATAGGCAGTTCTTC

j_gene: TRBJ1-4
abundance: .
d_gene: .
v_gene: TRBV7-9
CDR3aa: CASSLLRDSGEKLFF
CDR3nt: TGTGCCAGCAGCTTACTCCGGGATTCCGGTGAAAAACTGTTTTTT

j_gene: TRBJ2-1
abundance: .
d_gene: .
v_gene: TRBV27
CDR3aa: CASSYGGQSREFF
CDR3nt: TGTGCCAGCAGTTACGGGGGACAATCGAGGGAGTTCTTC

j_gene: TRBJ2-5
abundance: .
d_gene: TRBD2
v_gene: TRBV2
CDR3aa: CASSARTSRETQYF
CDR3nt: TGTGCCAGCAGTGCCCGGACTAGTAGGGAGACCCAGTACTTC

j_gene: TRBJ2-3
abundance: few
d_gene: .
v_gene: TRBV25-1
CDR3aa: CASSEGRGQFTDTQYF
CDR3nt: TGTGCCAGCAGTGAAGGGCGGGGCCAATTCACAGATACGCAGTATTTT

j_gene: TRBJ1-4
abundance: .
d_gene: .
v_gene: TRBV20-1
CDR3aa: CSASPYRATNEKLFF
CDR3nt: TGCAGTGCTAGTCCTTACAGGGCAACTAATGAAAAACTGTTTTTT

j_gene: TRBJ2-3
abundance: .
d_gene: TRBD2
v_gene: TRBV9
CDR3aa: CAGGGPGTQYF
CDR3nt: TGTGCCGGGGGGGGTCCCGGGACGCAGTATTTT

j_gene: TRBJ2-7
abundance: .
d_gene: TRBD2
v_gene: TRBV27
CDR3aa: CASSSGGASYEQYF
CDR3nt: TGTGCCAGCAGTAGCGGGGGGGCCTCCTACGAGCAGTACTTC